This TCR beta chain appears in the sequencing data of a study of T cell changes during pregnancy in multiple sclerosis. Some clones are missing from TCRdb's copy, which holds only in-frame ones; the method was immunoSEQ multiplex PCR. This table holds roughly 88,000 clones, roughly 90% found once. The V gene's germline CDR1 is GTSNPN and CDR2 SVGIG (reference sequence). J was trimmed by 7 bases and V by 4 bases; bases with no gene match: 6. This CDR3 contains 13 residues. This clonotype was obtained from a female donor with multiple sclerosis, enrolled in a pregnancy study. Material: peripheral blood, obtained in the first trimester of pregnancy. The genes are TRBV30 and TRBJ1-4, with 7 bases that match TRBD1. This CDR3 is CAWTGQEGEKLFF. CDR3 nucleotides: TGTGCCTGGACCGGACAGGAAGGTGAAAAACTGTTTTTT.